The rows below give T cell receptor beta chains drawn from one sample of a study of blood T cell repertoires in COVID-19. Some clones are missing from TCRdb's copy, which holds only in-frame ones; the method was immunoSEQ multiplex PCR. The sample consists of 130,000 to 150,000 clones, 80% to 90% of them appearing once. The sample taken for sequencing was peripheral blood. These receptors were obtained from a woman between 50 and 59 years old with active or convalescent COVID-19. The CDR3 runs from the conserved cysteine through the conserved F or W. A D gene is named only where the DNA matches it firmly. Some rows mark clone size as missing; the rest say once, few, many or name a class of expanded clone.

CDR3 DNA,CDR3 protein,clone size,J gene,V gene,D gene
TGTGCCAGCAGTTACTCGATACTAGCGGGGGCCTACGAGCAGTACTTC,CASSYSILAGAYEQYF,NA,TRBJ2-7,TRBV6-2/TRBV6-3,TRBD2
TGTGCCAGCAGTTCGTCCAGGGGATACGAGCAGTACTTC,CASSSSRGYEQYF,NA,TRBJ2-7,TRBV27,NA
TGTGCCAGCAGCTTAGATTCCGGGACCTACAATGAGCAGTTCTTC,CASSLDSGTYNEQFF,NA,TRBJ2-1,TRBV7-3,NA
TGTGCCAGCAGCTTAGATTACGGGGTTGAAGCTTTCTTT,CASSLDYGVEAFF,NA,TRBJ1-1,TRBV7-9,NA
TGTGCCAGCAGTGGGCAATATCAGGTTTCCTACGAGCAGTACTTC,CASSGQYQVSYEQYF,NA,TRBJ2-7,TRBV6-2/TRBV6-3,NA
TGTGCCAGCAGCGTCCCAACGGGAGGGCCGAATGAGCAGTTCTTC,CASSVPTGGPNEQFF,NA,TRBJ2-1,TRBV9,TRBD2
TGTGCCAGCAGCTTGGGCGGGGATTCACCCCTCCACTTT,CASSLGGDSPLHF,NA,TRBJ1-6,TRBV7-8,NA
TGTGCCAGCAGCTTTCCGACAGAATTAGATGAAAAACTGTTTTTT,CASSFPTELDEKLFF,NA,TRBJ1-4,TRBV7-2,NA
TGTGCCAGCTTTCCTCGGCCAGGACAGGCCAACACTGAAGCTTTCTTT,CASFPRPGQANTEAFF,NA,TRBJ1-1,TRBV28,TRBD1
TGTGCCAGCACTACTTACAGGGCTGGTGGAAACACCATATATTTT,CASTTYRAGGNTIYF,NA,TRBJ1-3,TRBV7-2,NA
TGTGCCACCCCAGGGACAGGGGGCGCAGGTGAAGCTTTCTTT,CATPGTGGAGEAFF,NA,TRBJ1-1,TRBV24-1,TRBD1
TGTGCCAGCTCACCACCGGGGGCAGCAGAAAAACTGTTTTTT,CASSPPGAAEKLFF,NA,TRBJ1-4,TRBV18,NA
TGTGCCAGCAGTGAGGCTCCGAGACAGGGAATATCTAGGTCCTACGAGCAGTACTTC,CASSEAPRQGISRSYEQYF,once,TRBJ2-7,TRBV2,TRBD1
TGTGCCAGCAGCGTAGTTGGCCTTACAATCGATGAGCAGTTCTTC,CASSVVGLTIDEQFF,NA,TRBJ2-1,TRBV9,NA
TGTGCCTGGAGTTCGGGGAGCGGGGGGGCCGGAGATACGCAGTATTTT,CAWSSGSGGAGDTQYF,NA,TRBJ2-3,TRBV30,TRBD2
TGCAGCGCAATTACAGGGGATTCCGGGGAGCTGTTTTTT,CSAITGDSGELFF,NA,TRBJ2-2,TRBV29-1,TRBD1
TGCGCCAGCAGCTCGTCAGGGATGGGCCAGCCCCAGCATTTT,CASSSSGMGQPQHF,NA,TRBJ1-5,TRBV5-1,NA
TGTGCCAGCAGTCCTAATCCGGGACAGGGAAACACTGAAGCTTTCTTT,CASSPNPGQGNTEAFF,once,TRBJ1-1,TRBV28,TRBD1
TGTGCCAGCAGCTTGGATCAGGGGGCTGGGGCTGAGCAGTTCTTC,CASSLDQGAGAEQFF,NA,TRBJ2-1,TRBV5-4,TRBD1
TGTGCCAGCTCACCACCGGGAGCAGGGGCCAACTATGGCTACACCTTC,CASSPPGAGANYGYTF,NA,TRBJ1-2,TRBV18,NA
TGTGCCAGCAGCTCCAGACAGGGGGAGAACACTGAAGCTTTCTTT,CASSSRQGENTEAFF,NA,TRBJ1-1,TRBV7-9,TRBD1
TGTGCCCTGGGCCCCTACAATGAGCAGTTCTTC,CALGPYNEQFF,NA,TRBJ2-1,TRBV30,NA
TGTGCCAGCAGCTTAGCCGGACAGGGGAACACTGAAGCTTTCTTT,CASSLAGQGNTEAFF,NA,TRBJ1-1,TRBV7-9,TRBD1
TGTGCCAGCAGTTTATCGGGACTCCCCTATGAGCAGTTCTTC,CASSLSGLPYEQFF,few,TRBJ2-1,TRBV28,NA
TGTGCCAGTGGCGCCAGGGCTGGCAATCAGCCCCAGCATTTT,CASGARAGNQPQHF,NA,TRBJ1-5,TRBV19,NA
TGTGCCTGGCAACAGGGGGTGACAGGCGAGCAGTACTTC,CAWQQGVTGEQYF,NA,TRBJ2-7,TRBV30,TRBD1
TGTGCCAGCAGCCCCTACTCAGATACGCAGTATTTT,CASSPYSDTQYF,many,TRBJ2-3,TRBV9,NA
TGTGCCAGCAGAACGGGGACTAGCGGAATCGGAAGGGTCAATGAGCAGTTCTTC,CASRTGTSGIGRVNEQFF,NA,TRBJ2-1,TRBV7-2,TRBD2
TGTGCCAGCAGTCCAGGGACAGGGGGAAGGGCCGGGGAGCTGTTTTTT,CASSPGTGGRAGELFF,NA,TRBJ2-2,TRBV6-2/TRBV6-3,TRBD1
TGTGCCAGCAGTTTCGAGCGGATCCAAGAGACCCAGTACTTC,CASSFERIQETQYF,NA,TRBJ2-5,TRBV28,NA
TGTGCCATCAGTGATGTGCCTAGCGAGATCTACGAGCAGTACTTC,CAISDVPSEIYEQYF,NA,TRBJ2-7,TRBV10-3,NA
TGTGCCAGCTCACTGGGACTAGCGGGAGCCACCGGGGAGCTGTTTTTT,CASSLGLAGATGELFF,NA,TRBJ2-2,TRBV18,TRBD2
TGTGCCAGCAGTTACGACGGACAGTCTAATGAAAAACTGTTTTTT,CASSYDGQSNEKLFF,NA,TRBJ1-4,TRBV6-2/TRBV6-3,NA